These 23 T cell receptor beta chains originate from one sample sequenced in a study of T-cell reconstitution after alpha-beta-depleted transplantation in children. A TCRbeta library incorporating unique molecular identifiers was prepared. TCRdb processed the PCR reads anew with MiXCR; each CDR3 protein has one entry. The data show over 400,000 distinct CDR3 sequences, approximately 12% seen once. The sample in question was PBMCs from the stem cell graft donor, obtained from the stem cell graft. The receptors originated from a human donor who donated a stem cell graft to a child with combined immunodeficiency.

This clonotype appeared many times. The chain uses TRBV12-3 or TRBV12-4 and TRBJ1-4, with 7 bases that match TRBD1. There are 14 residues in the CDR3. V dropped 6 bases and J dropped 7; count of bases not matched to a gene: 8. DNA of the CDR3: TGTGCCAGCAGCTCCACAGGGGAGGCTGAAAAACTGTTTTTT. It translates to CASSSTGEAEKLFF.

The rearrangement links TRBV20-1 to TRBJ2-7; either TRBD1 or TRBD2 may supply D (5 bases each). The CDR3 contains 15 residues. Germline values: CDR1 DFQATT, CDR2 SNEGSKA (reference sequence). Trimming shortened V by 6 bases and J by 1 base, and 19 bases separated the two germline ends. The CDR3 protein is CSAKGWGTGSYEQYF. The CDR3, as DNA: TGCAGTGCCAAAGGGTGGGGGACGGGGTCCTACGAGCAGTACTTC.

This sequence joins TRBV2 and TRBJ1-2, with TRBD1 identical over 7 bases. The CDR3 is 17 amino acids. The junction had 12 bases not matched to a gene; V was cut back by 2 bases and J by 3 bases. Germline V gene lookup returns CDR1 SNHLY and CDR2 FYNNEI. The CDR3 region is CASSERLGTEAYYGYTF. Written as DNA, the CDR3 is TGTGCCAGCAGTGAACGGCTCGGGACAGAGGCCTACTATGGCTACACCTTC. Filled out from reference TRBV2 and TRBJ1-2, the complete variable domain reads EPEVTQTPSHQVTQMGQEVILRCVPISNHLYFYWYRQILGQKVEFLVSFYNNEISEKSEIFDDQFSVERPDGSNFTLKIRSTKLEDSAMYFCASSERLGTEAYYGYTFGSGTRLTVV.

The table lists this clonotype with many counts. The chain joins TRBV29-1 to TRBJ1-2, with a weak D call TRBD1 (6 bases). Trimming stripped 4 bases from V and 2 bases from J, with 14 bases between. Looked up from germline, CDR1 is SQVTM and CDR2 is ANQGSEA. The CDR3 is 14 amino acids. The CDR3 region is CSVGPGTYNYGYTF. In DNA, the CDR3 is TGCAGCGTTGGCCCAGGGACATACAACTATGGCTACACCTTC.

This clonotype occurred a few times. V usage is TRBV7-8 and J usage is TRBJ1-6, with D perhaps matching TRBD1 (5 bases). This CDR3 has 13 amino acids. Germline-derived CDR1 and CDR2 are SGHVS and FQNEAQ. Trimming shortened V by 4 bases and J by 8 bases, and 9 bases separated the two germline ends. The CDR3 spells CASSSGGDSPLHF. The CDR3 DNA reads TGTGCCAGCAGCTCCGGGGGTGATTCACCCCTCCACTTT.

This chain links TRBV29-1 with TRBJ2-1; no definite D call. The germline V and J ends were trimmed by 6 bases and 4 bases, with 7 bases remaining between them. The CDR3 has 11 amino acids. Germline V lookup: CDR1 SQVTM, CDR2 ANQGSEA. The CDR3 coding sequence is TGCAGCGTCCCCGAGTACAATGAGCAGTTCTTC. Its protein product is CSVPEYNEQFF.

This clonotype came up a few times. The V call is TRBV29-1, the J call TRBJ2-2, with D unresolved. Trimming cost V 3 bases and J 5 bases, with 10 bases left between them. Germline V gene sequence: CDR1 SQVTM, CDR2 ANQGSEA. CDR3 length: 13 amino acids. CDR3 DNA sequence: TGCAGCGTTGATCACAGCCGGACCGGGGAGCTGTTTTTT. This sequence encodes CSVDHSRTGELFF.

CDR3 nucleotide sequence: TGTGCCAGCAGCGCCGGGACTAGCGGGGGTGGCGGGGAGCTGTTTTTT. This translates into CASSAGTSGGGGELFF. The chain couples TRBV7-7 to TRBJ2-2; TRBD2 matches 14 bases. The CDR3 runs 16 residues. Trimming removed 5 bases from V and 7 bases from J; junction bases left unmatched: 6. From germline, CDR1 is SSHAT and CDR2 FNYEAQ (reference sequence).

This clonotype was detected a few times. V usage is TRBV7-9 and J usage is TRBJ2-2, with 7 bases that match TRBD1. Germline CDR1 is SEHNR and CDR2 is FQNEAQ (reference sequence). The V and J ends lost 2 bases and 1 base, in that order; junction bases with no gene match: 4. This CDR3 has 16 residues. In nucleotides, the CDR3 is TGTGCCAGCAGCTTATGGGGACAGCGGAACACCGGGGAGCTGTTTTTT. This sequence encodes CASSLWGQRNTGELFF.

The rearrangement joins TRBV12-3 or TRBV12-4 to TRBJ2-7; unclear D gene. The CDR3 length is 14 residues. The V gene lost 1 base and the J gene lost 2 bases, with 9 bases spanning the gap. The CDR3 nucleotides are TGTGCCAGCAGTTTAGAGGTCGCAACCTACGAGCAGTACTTC. This gives the protein CASSLEVATYEQYF.

This clonotype has only a few counts. The V gene is TRBV9, the J gene TRBJ2-2, with a tentative D call TRBD2 (6 bases). The CDR3 spans 13 residues. Germline lookup yields CDR1 SGDLS and CDR2 YYNGEE. V shed 8 bases and J shed 4 bases, with 12 bases lying between them. The CDR3 is CASAGSITGELFF. DNA of the CDR3: TGTGCCAGTGCGGGGTCAATCACCGGGGAGCTGTTTTTT.

V and J are TRBV20-1 and TRBJ2-7; 9 positions match TRBD1. Germline V CDR1 and CDR2: DFQATT, SNEGSKA (reference sequence). This CDR3 contains 15 residues. V dropped 2 bases and J dropped 6; count of bases not matched to a gene: 11. The CDR3 region has the DNA TGCAGTGCTAGATTTCAGGACAGGGGAGGATCCGAGCAGTACTTC. It codes for CSARFQDRGGSEQYF.

The chain recombines TRBV4-1 with TRBJ2-7; perhaps D is TRBD1 or TRBD2 (6 bases each). The CDR3 runs to 16 residues. V lost 1 base, J lost 7 bases, and 20 bases lay in between. Germline lookup yields CDR1 MGHRA and CDR2 YSYEKL. The CDR3 here is CASSQGQPGATREQYF. DNA of the CDR3: TGCGCCAGCAGCCAAGGACAACCGGGGGCAACTCGGGAGCAGTACTTC.

This clonotype showed up just a few times. CDR3 bases: TGTGCCAGCAGATGGAGGGACAGGGGAAACAATGAGCAGTTCTTC. Translated: CASRWRDRGNNEQFF. The chain carries TRBV5-5 and TRBJ2-1; 10 nucleotides line up with TRBD1. From germline, CDR1 is SGHKS and CDR2 YYEKEE (reference sequence). The V and J ends lost 5 bases and 5 bases, in that order; junction bases with no gene match: 7. The CDR3 totals 15 residues.

This clonotype was seen repeatedly, ten times or more. The chain recombines TRBV5-1 with TRBJ2-7; D might be TRBD2 (5 bases). V was pared by 0 bases and J by 3 bases, with 10 bases between. The CDR3 is 14 residues long. In germline, CDR1 is SGHRS, CDR2 YFSETQ. This CDR3 is CASSLGIASYEQYF. CDR3 nucleotide sequence: TGCGCCAGCAGCTTGGGTATAGCGAGCTACGAGCAGTACTTC.

The chain recombines TRBV6-1 with TRBJ1-2; D is possibly TRBD1 (6 bases). Deletions cut 8 bases from V and 7 bases from J, with 17 bases between. The CDR3 extends over 13 amino acids. The germline V gene encodes CDR1 MNHNS and CDR2 SASEGT. The CDR3 is CASGSWGGFGYTF. CDR3 coding DNA: TGTGCCAGCGGGTCTTGGGGGGGCTTTGGCTACACCTTC.

This clonotype is categorized as medium-sized. The gene calls are TRBV20-1 and TRBJ2-2; D gene unclear. Deletions cut 0 bases from V and 3 bases from J, with 14 bases between. The CDR3 consists of 16 residues. Germline loops: CDR1 DFQATT, CDR2 SNEGSKA (reference sequence). This CDR3 reads CSARDVQRADTGELFF. The DNA for the CDR3 is TGCAGTGCTAGAGATGTTCAAAGGGCAGACACCGGGGAGCTGTTTTTT.

The V gene is TRBV27, the J gene TRBJ2-7; 7 bases agree with TRBD1. After removal of 6 bases from V and 5 bases from J, the junction contained 7 bases not matched to a gene. The CDR3 spans 13 residues. CDR1 MNHEY and CDR2 SMNVEV come from the germline V gene (reference sequence). The CDR3 loop reads CASRRGRGNEQYF. The CDR3 region has the DNA TGTGCCAGCAGAAGGGGGCGCGGAAACGAGCAGTACTTC.

This clonotype was detected many times. This chain links TRBV5-1 with TRBJ2-1; 7 bases are shared with TRBD2. The CDR3 sequence is 11 residues long. Germline-derived CDR1 and CDR2 are SGHRS and YFSETQ. With V trimmed by 4 bases and J by 10 bases, 2 bases remained unmatched. This CDR3 is CASSKAGEQFF. The CDR3 bases are TGCGCCAGCAGCAAAGCGGGGGAGCAGTTCTTC.

The V and J genes are TRBV12-3 or TRBV12-4 and TRBJ2-7; TRBD2 aligns across 10 bases. Trimming cost V 6 bases and J 3 bases; bases outside gene matches: 8. The CDR3 covers 15 residues. CDR3: CASSRSGGPGYEQYF. The CDR3 DNA sequence: TGTGCCAGCAGCCGTAGCGGGGGGCCGGGCTACGAGCAGTACTTC.

In this sample, this clonotype turned up many times. The chain is built from TRBV7-6 and TRBJ2-5; D gene ambiguous. The CDR3 covers 12 residues. The germline V and J ends were trimmed by 1 base and 9 bases, with 9 bases remaining between them. From germline, CDR1 is SGHVS and CDR2 FNYEAQ. The CDR3 spells CASSLDPRAQYF. The CDR3 DNA is TGTGCCAGCAGCTTAGATCCTAGGGCCCAGTACTTC. Using reference TRBV7-6 and TRBJ2-5 for the parts outside the CDR3, the full variable domain is GAGVSQSPRYKVTKRGQDVALRCDPISGHVSLYWYRQALGQGPEFLTYFNYEAQQDKSGLPNDRFSAERPEGSISTLTIQRTEQRDSAMYRCASSLDPRAQYFGPGTRLLVL.

The J gene is TRBJ1-2, the V gene TRBV10-3, with 8 bases lining up with TRBD1. Looked up from germline, CDR1 is ENHRY and CDR2 is SYGVKD. The CDR3 has 15 amino acids. The V segment lost 7 bases and the J segment 8 bases; nucleotides outside the gene matches: 15. The DNA of the CDR3 is TGTGCCATCACCACGGTGGCAGGGGGCGCGATGGGCTACACCTTC. Translating gives CAITTVAGGAMGYTF.

The chain links TRBV20-1 to TRBJ1-2, with D possibly being TRBD1 (5 bases). Germline V CDR1 and CDR2: DFQATT, SNEGSKA (reference sequence). The CDR3 consists of 15 residues. V lost 2 bases and J 7 bases, leaving 20 bases between the germline ends. CDR3 nucleotide sequence: TGCAGTGCTAGATATACGCAGGGTGTGGAAGCTGGCTACACCTTC. Protein product: CSARYTQGVEAGYTF.